This T cell receptor (beta chain) was identified during a study of blood T cells in healthy people across ages. General observations from the study: Correlation between TCR beta diversity and naive T cell percentage was strong.

Notes on this clonotype: Its antigen is still unknown.

From germline, CDR1 is SGHRS and CDR2 YFSETQ. There are 14 residues in the CDR3. The V end was cut by 2 bases, the J end by 3 bases, with 10 bases between. A second 7 to 11 cycle PCR used barcoded and J-beta primers. A template-switch adaptor containing 12 random nucleotides labeled each cDNA molecule. MiXCR was run by TCRdb on the 5' RACE reads, yielding one entry per CDR3 protein. The repertoire holds roughly 700,000 distinct CDR3 sequences, with around 25% as singletons. The same sample was also used in a study of T cells of mothers and their children.

Sequenced material: blood. This chain uses TRBV5-1 with TRBJ2-3; D ambiguous. The TCR comes from a boy between 10 and 17 years old in good health. CDR3 nucleotide sequence: TGCGCCAGCAGCTTTGGGGATGGGACAGATACGCAGTATTTT. Protein product: CASSFGDGTDTQYF.